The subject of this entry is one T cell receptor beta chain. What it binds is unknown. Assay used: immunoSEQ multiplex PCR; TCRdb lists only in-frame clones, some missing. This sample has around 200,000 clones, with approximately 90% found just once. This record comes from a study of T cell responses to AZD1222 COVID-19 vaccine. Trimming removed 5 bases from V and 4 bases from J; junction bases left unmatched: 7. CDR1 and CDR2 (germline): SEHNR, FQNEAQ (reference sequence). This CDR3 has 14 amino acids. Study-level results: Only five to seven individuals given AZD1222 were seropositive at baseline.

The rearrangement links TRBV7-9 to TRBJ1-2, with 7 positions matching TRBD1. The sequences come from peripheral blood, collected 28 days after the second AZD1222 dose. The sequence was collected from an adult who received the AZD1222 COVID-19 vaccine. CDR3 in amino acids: CASSGTAGSYGYTF. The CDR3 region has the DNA TGTGCCAGCAGCGGGACAGCTGGGAGCTATGGCTACACCTTC.